The clone carrying this T cell receptor beta chain was detected only a few times. In the original workflow: Reference gene primer amplification in the assay estimated nucleated cell counts. Some clones are missing from TCRdb's copy, which holds only in-frame ones; the method was immunoSEQ multiplex PCR. D and trimming were read from the DNA, whereas the V and J calls and clone size are those reported in that table. The sample consists of about 170,000 clones, around 90% of them appearing once. The sample originates from a study of blood T cell repertoires in COVID-19. Study details: Both acute and convalescent COVID-19 samples were obtained from the United States, Italy and Spain. Nucleic acid was either cDNA or gDNA, and it came from T cells, B-cell-depleted T cells, or PBMCs.

V lost 2 bases to trimming and J lost 6 bases; unmatched junction nucleotides: 16. The CDR3 consists of 18 residues. In germline, CDR1 is MNHEY, CDR2 SVGEGT. Seattle patient enrollment occurred during active infection, with longitudinal follow-up thereafter. The sample comprised peripheral blood. The rearrangement joins TRBV6-2 or TRBV6-3 to TRBJ1-5, with 7 bases fitting TRBD1. The TCR originated in a woman aged 80 or over with COVID-19, enrolled during active disease. The CDR3 loop reads CASSYTPNDRVSSQPQHF. CDR3 bases: TGTGCCAGCAGTTACACCCCGAACGACAGGGTTTCGAGTCAGCCCCAGCATTTT.